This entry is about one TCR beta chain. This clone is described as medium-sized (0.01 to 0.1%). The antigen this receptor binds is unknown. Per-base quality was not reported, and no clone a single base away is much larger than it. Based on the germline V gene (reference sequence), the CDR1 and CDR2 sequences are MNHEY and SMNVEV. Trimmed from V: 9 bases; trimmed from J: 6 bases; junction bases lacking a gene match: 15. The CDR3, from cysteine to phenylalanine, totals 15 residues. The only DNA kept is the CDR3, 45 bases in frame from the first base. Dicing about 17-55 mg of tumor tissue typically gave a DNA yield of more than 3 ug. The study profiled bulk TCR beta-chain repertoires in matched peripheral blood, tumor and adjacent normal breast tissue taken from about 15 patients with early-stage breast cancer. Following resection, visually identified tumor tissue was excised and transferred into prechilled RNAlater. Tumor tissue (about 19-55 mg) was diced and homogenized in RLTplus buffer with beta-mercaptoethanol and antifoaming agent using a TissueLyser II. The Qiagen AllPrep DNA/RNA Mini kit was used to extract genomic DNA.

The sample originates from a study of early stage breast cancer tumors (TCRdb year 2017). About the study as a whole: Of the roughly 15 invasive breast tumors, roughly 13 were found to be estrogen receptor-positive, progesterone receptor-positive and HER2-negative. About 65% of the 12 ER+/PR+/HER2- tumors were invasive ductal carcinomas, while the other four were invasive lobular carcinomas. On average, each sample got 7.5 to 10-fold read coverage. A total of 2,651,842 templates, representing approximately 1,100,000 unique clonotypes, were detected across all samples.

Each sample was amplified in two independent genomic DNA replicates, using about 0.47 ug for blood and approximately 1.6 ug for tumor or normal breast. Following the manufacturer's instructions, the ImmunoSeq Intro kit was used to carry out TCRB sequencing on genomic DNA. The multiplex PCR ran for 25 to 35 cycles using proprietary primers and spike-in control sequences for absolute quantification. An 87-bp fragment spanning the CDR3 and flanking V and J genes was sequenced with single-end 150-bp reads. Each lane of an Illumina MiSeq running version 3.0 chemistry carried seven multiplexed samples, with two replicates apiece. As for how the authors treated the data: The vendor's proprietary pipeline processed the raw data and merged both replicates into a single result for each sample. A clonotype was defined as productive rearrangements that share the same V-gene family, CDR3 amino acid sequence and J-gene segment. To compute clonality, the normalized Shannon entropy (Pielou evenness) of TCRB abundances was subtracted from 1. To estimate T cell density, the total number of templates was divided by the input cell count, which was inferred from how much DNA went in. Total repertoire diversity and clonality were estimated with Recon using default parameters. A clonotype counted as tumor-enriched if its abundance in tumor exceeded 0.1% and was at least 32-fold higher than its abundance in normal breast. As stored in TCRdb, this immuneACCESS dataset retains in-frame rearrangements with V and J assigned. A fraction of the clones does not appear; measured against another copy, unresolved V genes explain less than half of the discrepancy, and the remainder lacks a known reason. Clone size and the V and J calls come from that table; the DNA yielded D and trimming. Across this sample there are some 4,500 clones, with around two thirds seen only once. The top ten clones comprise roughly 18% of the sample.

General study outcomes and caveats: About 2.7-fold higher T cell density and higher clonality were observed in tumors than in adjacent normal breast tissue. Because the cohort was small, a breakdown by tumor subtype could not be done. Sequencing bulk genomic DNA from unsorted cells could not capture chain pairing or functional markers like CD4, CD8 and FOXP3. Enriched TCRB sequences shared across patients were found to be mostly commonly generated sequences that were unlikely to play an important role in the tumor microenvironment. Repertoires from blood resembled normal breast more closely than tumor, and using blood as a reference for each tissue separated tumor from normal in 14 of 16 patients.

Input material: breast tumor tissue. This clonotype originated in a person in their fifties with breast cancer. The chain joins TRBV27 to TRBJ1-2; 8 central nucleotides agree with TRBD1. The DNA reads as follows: TGTGCCAGTAGAAGTTTCGACAGGGGAGATGATGGCTACACCTTC. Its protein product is CASRSFDRGDDGYTF.